These 15 T cell receptor beta chains originate from one sample sequenced in a study of blood T cell repertoires in COVID-19. The method was immunoSEQ multiplex PCR; TCRdb's version includes in-frame clones alone and lacks a portion of them. This sample has under 300,000 clones, with 80% to 95% found just once. Material for sequencing was peripheral blood. Receptors originate from a man aged 30-40 years with COVID-19, enrolled during active disease.

The CDR3 region is CASTPEWDNKNIQYF. CDR3 DNA sequence: TGTGCCAGTACCCCGGAATGGGACAACAAAAACATTCAGTACTTC. V and J are TRBV19 and TRBJ2-4; maybe TRBD1 (6 bases). Trimming shortened V by 7 bases and J by 3 bases, and 16 bases separated the two germline ends. The CDR3 extends over 15 amino acids. The V gene's germline CDR1 is LNHDA and CDR2 SQIVND (reference sequence).

V gene TRBV10-2 combines with J gene TRBJ1-2; perhaps TRBD1 as D (5 bases). The V gene's germline CDR1 is WSHSY and CDR2 SAAADI. Trimming took 2 bases from V and 4 from J, leaving 14 bases between them. The CDR3 covers 15 residues. The CDR3 nucleotides are TGCGCCAGCAGTGAGAGGAAGGGGCTGGGCTATGGCTACACCTTC. Translated, it gives CASSERKGLGYGYTF.

The chain links TRBV2 to TRBJ1-6; TRBD1 aligns across 9 bases. The length of the CDR3 is 15 residues. CDR1 and CDR2 (germline): SNHLY, FYNNEI. J gave up 9 bases and V 5 bases, and 8 bases lay outside the gene matches. The CDR3 is CASSMRTGEGSPLHF. CDR3 DNA: TGTGCCAGCAGTATGAGGACAGGGGAAGGTTCACCCCTCCACTTT.

The chain couples TRBV5-4 to TRBJ1-2; TRBD1 might be the D (5 bases). The germline CDR1 and CDR2 sequences are SGHNT and YYREEE (reference sequence). This CDR3 has 13 amino acids. Trimming took 4 bases from V and 2 from J, leaving 9 bases between them. CDR3 protein: CASSQTENYGYTF. CDR3 DNA: TGTGCCAGCAGCCAGACAGAGAACTATGGCTACACCTTC.

The rearrangement joins TRBV7-9 to TRBJ2-1; 10 positions agree with TRBD2. V trimming: 5 bases; J trimming: 1 base; junction bases outside the gene matches: 14. CDR1 SEHNR and CDR2 FQNEAQ come from the germline V gene (reference sequence). The CDR3 is 19 amino acids. The DNA for the CDR3 is TGTGCCAGCAGCCACGTCGGGCTAGCGGGGGCCCGGTCCTACAATGAGCAGTTCTTC. Translation gives CASSHVGLAGARSYNEQFF.

The chain employs TRBV19 and TRBJ2-6; 9 bases match TRBD1. The V and J ends lost 3 bases and 10 bases, in that order; junction bases with no gene match: 1. Germline lookup yields CDR1 LNHDA and CDR2 SQIVND (reference sequence). CDR3 length: 13 amino acids. Here the CDR3 DNA reads TGTGCCAGTAGTATGGGGACAGGGAACGTCCTGACTTTC. Translating it yields CASSMGTGNVLTF.

The chain couples TRBV6-5 to TRBJ1-5, with D maybe TRBD1 (6 bases). Per germline, CDR1 MNHEY and CDR2 SVGAGI. V dropped 2 bases and J dropped 1 base, with 12 bases sitting between them. This CDR3 is 16 amino acids long. The CDR3 sequence: CASSYMFDRSNQPQHF. DNA for the CDR3: TGTGCCAGCAGTTACATGTTCGACAGGAGCAATCAGCCCCAGCATTTT.

The rearrangement joins TRBV6-6 to TRBJ1-1; 9 nucleotides line up with TRBD1. Germline loops: CDR1 MNHNY, CDR2 SVGAGI (reference sequence). Trimming cost V 6 bases and J 10 bases; bases outside gene matches: 6. CDR3 length: 12 amino acids. CDR3 amino acids: CASSRDRERAFF. The CDR3 nucleotides are TGTGCCAGCAGCCGGGACAGGGAAAGAGCTTTCTTT.

This chain links TRBV6-2 or TRBV6-3 with TRBJ1-5; 7 positions agree with TRBD1. Germline V CDR1 and CDR2: MNHEY, SVGEGT. J gave up 7 bases and V 6 bases, and 6 bases lay outside the gene matches. The CDR3 is made up of 13 amino acids. DNA of the CDR3: TGTGCCAGCAGCCCTCAGGGGGAGCAGCCCCAGCATTTT. Amino acid sequence: CASSPQGEQPQHF.

The chain uses TRBV7-9 and TRBJ1-1, with TRBD1 as a possible D gene (5 bases). Looked up from germline, CDR1 is SEHNR and CDR2 is FQNEAQ (reference sequence). This CDR3 is built from 13 residues. With 3 bases removed from V and 5 bases from J, the gap between germline ends came to 10 bases. This chain's CDR3 is CASSFGGETEAFF. For the CDR3, the DNA is TGTGCCAGCAGCTTCGGAGGGGAGACTGAAGCTTTCTTT. Combining the CDR3 with reference TRBV7-9 and TRBJ1-1 gives the whole variable domain DTGVSQNPRHKITKRGQNVTFRCDPISEHNRLYWYRQTLGQGPEFLTYFQNEAQLEKSRLLSDRFSAERPKGSFSTLEIQRTEQGDSAMYLCASSFGGETEAFFGQGTRLTVV.

A single count supports this clone. This sequence joins TRBV30 and TRBJ1-6; D is ambiguous. V gave up 0 bases and J gave up 5 bases, with 11 bases separating them. The V gene's germline CDR1 is GTSNPN and CDR2 SVGIG (reference sequence). The CDR3 extends over 15 amino acids. CDR3 DNA sequence: TGTGCCTGGAGTGTAGTCCGGTCGGATAATTCACCCCTCCACTTT. Its protein is CAWSVVRSDNSPLHF.

Only one count was recorded for this clone. The gene calls are TRBV4-1 and TRBJ1-1, with D perhaps TRBD1 (5 bases). V lost 1 base to trimming and J lost 3 bases, with 15 bases between them. The CDR3 extends over 16 amino acids. Germline CDR1 and CDR2: MGHRA and YSYEKL. The CDR3 reads CASSQGHPGRDTEAFF. The CDR3 nucleotides are TGCGCCAGCAGCCAAGGTCATCCAGGGAGGGACACTGAAGCTTTCTTT.

The J gene is TRBJ2-3, the V gene TRBV6-5; tentative D call: TRBD2 (6 bases). Trimming removed 2 bases at V and 3 bases at J, with 12 bases between. The CDR3 extends over 15 amino acids. CDR1 is MNHEY, CDR2 SVGAGI, per germline. CDR3 sequence (DNA): TGTGCCAGCAGTTACCGGTCGGGGAGGACAGATACGCAGTATTTT. This gives the protein CASSYRSGRTDTQYF.

This clone was detected once. The chain recombines TRBV4-1 with TRBJ1-1, with D possibly being TRBD1 (6 bases). The length of the CDR3 is 15 residues. Germline-derived CDR1 and CDR2 are MGHRA and YSYEKL. V lost 3 bases to trimming and J lost 6 bases, with 17 bases between them. CDR3 sequence (DNA): TGCGCCAGCAGCCACCCCGCCTCGACAGGACCTGAAGCTTTCTTT. Translation gives CASSHPASTGPEAFF.

The V call is TRBV29-1, the J call TRBJ2-6; perhaps TRBD1 as D (6 bases). V shed 0 bases and J shed 0 bases, with 15 bases lying between them. The CDR3 runs to 18 residues. Germline CDR1 SQVTM, CDR2 ANQGSEA. CDR3 nucleotide sequence: TGCAGCGTTGAAGATGGGCGGACAGCCCTCTCTGGGGCCAACGTCCTGACTTTC. Protein sequence: CSVEDGRTALSGANVLTF.